This TCR beta chain comes out of a study of blood T cell repertoires in COVID-19. Study background: Spain, Italy and the United States supplied samples that represented acute and convalescent COVID-19.

Trimming stripped 5 bases from V and 8 bases from J, with 12 bases between. Per germline, CDR1 DFQATT and CDR2 SNEGSKA (reference sequence). The CDR3 is 11 amino acids. The data were produced by immunoSEQ multiplex PCR, yet TCRdb's version contains in-frame clones alone and is incomplete. The sample carries around 440,000 clones, roughly 88% recorded once. This clonotype was sampled from a woman in her forties or fifties with COVID-19, enrolled during active disease. The V and J genes are TRBV20-1 and TRBJ1-1; TRBD1 might be the D (5 bases). Input material: peripheral blood. CDR3 sequence: CSAGDWGEAFF. The CDR3 nucleotides are TGCAGTGCTGGGGACTGGGGGGAAGCTTTCTTT.